This note documents a single TCR beta chain sequence. As yet, its antigen is unknown. The sample is drawn from a study of identical twins. General observations from the study: Conclusions rested on cross-sectional statistics rather than following the same donors. Fewer insertions marked abundant cord blood beta clonotypes; young adult naive trended weakly, memory not at all.

MiXCR was run by TCRdb on the 5' RACE reads, yielding one entry per CDR3 protein. Of 1,800,000 or so distinct CDR3 sequences in the sample, about 32% were seen once. The V end was cut by 5 bases, the J end by 4 bases, with 21 bases between. The CDR3 totals 16 residues. The source material was cord blood. The chain recombines TRBV12-3 or TRBV12-4 with TRBJ2-7; weak D call: TRBD1 (5 bases). The TCR comes from a newborn girl in good health. CDR3 nucleotide sequence: TGTGCCAGCAGTCCACATGGGGCTCCCGGTAGTTACGAGCAGTACTTC. Translating it yields CASSPHGAPGSYEQYF.